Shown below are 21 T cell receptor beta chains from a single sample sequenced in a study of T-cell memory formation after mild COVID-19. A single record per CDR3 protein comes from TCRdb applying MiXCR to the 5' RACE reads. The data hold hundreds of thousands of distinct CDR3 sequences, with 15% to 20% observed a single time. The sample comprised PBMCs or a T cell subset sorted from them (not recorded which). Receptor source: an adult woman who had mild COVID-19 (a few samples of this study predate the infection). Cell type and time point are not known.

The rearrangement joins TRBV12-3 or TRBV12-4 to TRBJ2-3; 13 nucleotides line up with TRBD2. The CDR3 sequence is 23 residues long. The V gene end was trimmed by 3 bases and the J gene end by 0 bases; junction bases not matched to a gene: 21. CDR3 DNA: TGTGCCAGCAGTTTCCTTCCGGGACTAGCGGGGACTTCCCCACCATCCAGCACAGATACGCAGTATTTT. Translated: CASSFLPGLAGTSPPSSTDTQYF.

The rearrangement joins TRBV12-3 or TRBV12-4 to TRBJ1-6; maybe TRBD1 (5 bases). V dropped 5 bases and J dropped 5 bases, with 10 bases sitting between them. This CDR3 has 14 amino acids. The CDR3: CASSRDGNNSPLHF. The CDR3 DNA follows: TGTGCCAGCAGTCGGGACGGTAATAATTCACCCCTCCACTTT.

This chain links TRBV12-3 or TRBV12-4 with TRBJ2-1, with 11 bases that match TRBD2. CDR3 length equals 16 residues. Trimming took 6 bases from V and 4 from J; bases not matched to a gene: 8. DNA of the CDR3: TGTGCCAGCAGATTTACCCTAGCGGGAGGTTACAATGAGCAGTTCTTC. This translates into CASRFTLAGGYNEQFF.

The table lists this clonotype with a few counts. The CDR3 loop is CASSQDIRGSGGHGLGYTF. CDR3 bases: TGCGCCAGCAGCCAAGACATCAGGGGGTCTGGGGGCCATGGCTTAGGCTACACCTTC. The gene calls are TRBV4-1 and TRBJ1-2, with 7 nucleotides matching TRBD1. V lost 0 bases, J lost 8 bases, and 21 bases stayed unmatched. This CDR3 spans 19 amino acids. Germline V lookup: CDR1 MGHRA, CDR2 YSYEKL.

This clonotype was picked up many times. The chain's CDR3 is CASRTVAGAYEQYF. The CDR3, as DNA: TGTGCCAGCCGGACGGTAGCGGGGGCCTACGAGCAGTACTTC. The chain combines TRBV18 with TRBJ2-7, with 9 bases that match TRBD2. The CDR3 consists of 14 residues. J was trimmed by 2 bases and V by 8 bases; bases with no gene match: 7. Germline CDR1 and CDR2: KGHSH and LQKENI.

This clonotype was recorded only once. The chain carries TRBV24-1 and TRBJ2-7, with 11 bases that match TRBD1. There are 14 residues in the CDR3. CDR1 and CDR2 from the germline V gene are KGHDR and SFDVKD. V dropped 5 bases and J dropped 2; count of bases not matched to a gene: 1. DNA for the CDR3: TGTGCCACCAGTGCGGGACAGGGGGCCTACGAGCAGTACTTC. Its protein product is CATSAGQGAYEQYF.

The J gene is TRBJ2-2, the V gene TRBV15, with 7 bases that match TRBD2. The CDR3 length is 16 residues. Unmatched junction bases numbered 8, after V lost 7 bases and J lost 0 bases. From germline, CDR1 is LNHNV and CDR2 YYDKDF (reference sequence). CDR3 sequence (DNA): TGTGCCACCACCGTGCAGAGCGGGGCGAACACCGGGGAGCTGTTTTTT. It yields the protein CATTVQSGANTGELFF.

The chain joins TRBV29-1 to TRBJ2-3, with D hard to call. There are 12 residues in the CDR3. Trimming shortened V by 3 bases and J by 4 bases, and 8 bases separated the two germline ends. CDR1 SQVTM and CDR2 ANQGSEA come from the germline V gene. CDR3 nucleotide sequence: TGCAGCGTTGATACCACTTCAGATACGCAGTATTTT. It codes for CSVDTTSDTQYF.

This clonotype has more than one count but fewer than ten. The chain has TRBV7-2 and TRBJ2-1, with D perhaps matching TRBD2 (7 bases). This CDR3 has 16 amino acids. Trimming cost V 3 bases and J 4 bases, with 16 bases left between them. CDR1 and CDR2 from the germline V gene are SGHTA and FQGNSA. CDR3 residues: CASSFSGLTGYNEQFF. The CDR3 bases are TGTGCCAGCAGCTTTAGCGGGTTGACAGGTTACAATGAGCAGTTCTTC. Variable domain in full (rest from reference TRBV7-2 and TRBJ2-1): GAGVSQSPSNKVTEKGKDVELRCDPISGHTALYWYRQSLGQGLEFLIYFQGNSAPDKSGLPSDRFSAERTGGSVSTLTIQRTQQEDSAVYLCASSFSGLTGYNEQFFGPGTRLTVL.

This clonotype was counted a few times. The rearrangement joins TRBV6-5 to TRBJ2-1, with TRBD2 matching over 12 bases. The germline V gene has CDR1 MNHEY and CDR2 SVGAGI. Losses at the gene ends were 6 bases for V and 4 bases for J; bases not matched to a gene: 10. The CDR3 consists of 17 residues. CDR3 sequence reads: CASSQTRGLAGYNEQFF. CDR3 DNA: TGTGCCAGCAGCCAAACGCGGGGACTAGCGGGTTACAATGAGCAGTTCTTC.

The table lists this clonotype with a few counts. The CDR3 DNA follows: TGTGCCACCAGTGGGGCAGGTACCGGGGAGCTGTTTTTT. Translating gives CATSGAGTGELFF. The chain couples TRBV24-1 to TRBJ2-2; D not certain. Trimming removed 5 bases at V and 5 bases at J, with 8 bases between. The CDR3 loop spans 13 amino acids. From germline, CDR1 is KGHDR and CDR2 SFDVKD.

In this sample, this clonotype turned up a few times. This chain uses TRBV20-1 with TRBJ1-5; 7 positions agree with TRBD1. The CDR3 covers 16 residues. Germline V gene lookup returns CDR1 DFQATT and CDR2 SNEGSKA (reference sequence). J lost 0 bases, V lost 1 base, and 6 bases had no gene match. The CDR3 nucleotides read TGCAGTGCTAGAGGCAGGGGACAGACTAGCAATCAGCCCCAGCATTTT. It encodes CSARGRGQTSNQPQHF.

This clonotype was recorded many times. The CDR3 nucleotides read TGCAGTGCTAGCCCCGGGACTAGCTCGGCAGATACGCAGTATTTT. Protein sequence: CSASPGTSSADTQYF. The V call is TRBV20-1, the J call TRBJ2-3; 9 nucleotides match TRBD2. CDR3 length: 15 residues. The V segment lost 3 bases and the J segment 4 bases; nucleotides outside the gene matches: 8. Germline V CDR1 and CDR2: DFQATT, SNEGSKA (reference sequence).

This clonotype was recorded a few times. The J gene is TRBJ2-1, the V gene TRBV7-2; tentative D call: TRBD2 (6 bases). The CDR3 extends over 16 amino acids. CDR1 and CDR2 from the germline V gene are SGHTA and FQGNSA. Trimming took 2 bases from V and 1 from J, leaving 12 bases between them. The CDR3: CASSLSSSGSYNEQFF. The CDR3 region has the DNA TGTGCCAGCAGCTTATCGTCCAGCGGGTCCTACAATGAGCAGTTCTTC.

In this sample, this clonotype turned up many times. CDR3: CSARRGGTGDSPLHF. The CDR3 DNA is TGCAGTGCTCGCCGAGGGGGGACAGGGGATTCACCCCTCCACTTT. The chain combines TRBV20-1 with TRBJ1-6, with TRBD1 identical over 10 bases. CDR3 length equals 15 residues. Germline CDR1 DFQATT, CDR2 SNEGSKA (reference sequence). Losses at the gene ends were 5 bases for V and 8 bases for J; bases not matched to a gene: 9.

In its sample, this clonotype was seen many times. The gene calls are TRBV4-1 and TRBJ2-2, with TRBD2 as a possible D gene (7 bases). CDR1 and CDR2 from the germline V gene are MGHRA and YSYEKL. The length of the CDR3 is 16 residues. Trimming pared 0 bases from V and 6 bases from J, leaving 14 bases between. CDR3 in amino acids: CASSQERGALPGELFF. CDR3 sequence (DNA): TGCGCCAGCAGCCAAGAACGGGGGGCGCTCCCCGGGGAGCTGTTTTTT.

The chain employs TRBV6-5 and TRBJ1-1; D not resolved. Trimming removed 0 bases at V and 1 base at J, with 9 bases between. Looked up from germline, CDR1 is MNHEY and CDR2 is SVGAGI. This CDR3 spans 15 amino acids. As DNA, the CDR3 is TGTGCCAGCAGTTACTCAATGTCGGGGAACACTGAAGCTTTCTTT. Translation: CASSYSMSGNTEAFF.

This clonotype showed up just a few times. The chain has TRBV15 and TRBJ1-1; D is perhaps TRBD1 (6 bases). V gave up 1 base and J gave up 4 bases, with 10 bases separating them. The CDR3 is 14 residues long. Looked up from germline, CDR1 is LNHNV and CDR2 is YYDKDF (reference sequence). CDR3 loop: CATSRAGGTTEAFF. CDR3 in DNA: TGTGCCACCAGCAGAGCTGGGGGCACCACTGAAGCTTTCTTT.

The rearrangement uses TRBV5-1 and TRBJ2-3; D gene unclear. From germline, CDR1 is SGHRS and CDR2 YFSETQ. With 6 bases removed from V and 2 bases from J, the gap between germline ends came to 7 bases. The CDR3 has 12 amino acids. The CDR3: CASTAVTDTQYF. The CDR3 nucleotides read TGCGCCAGCACGGCGGTCACAGATACGCAGTATTTT.

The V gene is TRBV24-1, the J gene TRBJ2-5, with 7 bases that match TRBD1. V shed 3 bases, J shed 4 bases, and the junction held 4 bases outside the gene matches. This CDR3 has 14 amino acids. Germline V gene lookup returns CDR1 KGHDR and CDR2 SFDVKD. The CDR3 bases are TGTGCCACCAGTGATCCTGACAGGGCAGAGACCCAGTACTTC. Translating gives CATSDPDRAETQYF.

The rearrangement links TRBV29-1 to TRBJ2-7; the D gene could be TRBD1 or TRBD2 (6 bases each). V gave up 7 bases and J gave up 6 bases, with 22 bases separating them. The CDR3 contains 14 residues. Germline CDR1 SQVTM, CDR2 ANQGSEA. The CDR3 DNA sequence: TGCAGCGGGGGGGACGGGAGTCTCAGGGGCGAGCAGTACTTC. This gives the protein CSGGDGSLRGEQYF.